The entry below gives a single TCR beta chain sequence along with its context. Its antigen remains unknown. The study ran its PCR with 60 Vbeta and 13 Jbeta primers. Profiling relied on immunoSEQ multiplex PCR, and the TCRdb table lists in-frame clones only, not all of them. This sample has roughly 100,000 clones, with 79% found just once. These data are taken from a study of cytomegalovirus exposure and HLA in healthy donors. Points from the study as a whole: The study labeled more than 150 TCR beta chains cytomegalovirus-associated.

Unmatched junction bases numbered 7, after V lost 8 bases and J lost 3 bases. The CDR3 is 14 amino acids. In germline, CDR1 is MNHNY, CDR2 SVGAGI (reference sequence). Donors in the study were healthy people who gave bone marrow. The chain couples TRBV6-6 to TRBJ2-7; 10 bases map to TRBD2. Sequenced input: PBMCs. The source is a man aged 45 to 65 in good health and CMV-seropositive. The CDR3 sequence: CASHHTSGNYEQYF. The CDR3 DNA reads TGTGCCAGCCACCATACTAGCGGGAACTACGAGCAGTACTTC.